A single T cell receptor (beta chain) is shown here with its context. This sample was included in a study of radiotherapy plus CTLA-4 blockade in lung cancer. Focal radiation plus CTLA-4 blockade with ipilimumab was given to patients with chemo-refractory metastatic non-small-cell lung cancer. CDR3 length equals 15 residues. Germline assignment: CDR1 WNHNN and CDR2 SYGVQD (reference sequence). V gave up 5 bases and J gave up 2 bases, with 12 bases separating them. This table comes from immunoSEQ multiplex PCR, and its TCRdb copy is limited to in-frame clones, with some not included. The sample includes about 51,000 clones, roughly 77% seen only once; the top ten take 8.5%.

J is TRBJ1-4 and V is TRBV10-1; maybe TRBD1 (6 bases). This clonotype originated in a human donor with non-small cell lung cancer who had a complete response to radiotherapy plus ipilimumab. The sequencing used peripheral blood, collected from a patient treated with radiotherapy plus ipilimumab. Written as DNA, the CDR3 is TGCGCCAGCAGTTCCGACAGGAAGACTAATGAAAAACTGTTTTTT. Its protein product is CASSSDRKTNEKLFF.